Listed here is a single TCR beta chain. This specimen comes from a study of shared clonotypes between healthy human individuals. Overall study: Sampling drew on donors who were two women and a few men aged 18 to 49.

Running of the assay took place at deep level. Here immunoSEQ multiplex PCR was the method, and the copy in TCRdb shows in-frame clones only, minus some. The sample lists some 680,000 clones; more than 70% were seen once. V gave up 5 bases and J gave up 4 bases, with 15 bases separating them. The CDR3 sequence is 15 residues long. Germline CDR1 reads SGHTA; CDR2 reads FQGNSA. The specimen was memory CD4+ T cells sorted from blood. Sample subset: CD45RA-negative fraction. The V gene is TRBV7-2, the J gene TRBJ1-5; unclear D gene. The TCR comes from a woman aged 25 to 39 in good health. CDR3 bases: TGTGCCAGCAGCCCCTGGACGGAAGTTAATCAGCCCCAGCATTTT. This translates into CASSPWTEVNQPQHF.